This T cell receptor (beta chain) emerged from a study of metastatic and nonmetastatic thyroid tumors. Study-level background: For malignant and benign thyroid patients, tumor or nodule tissue and blood were the sources whose repertoires were compared.

TCRdb re-called the PCR reads via MiXCR. The sample lists fewer than 40,000 clones, about 32% occurring once. This CDR3 has 16 residues. After removal of 2 bases from V and 1 base from J, the junction contained 8 bases not matched to a gene. The V gene's germline CDR1 is MGHRA and CDR2 YSYEKL. Study-wide results and limits: Relative to benign nodules, malignant thyroid tumors were reportedly characterized by significantly elevated TCR beta diversity in blood and tumor.

On this clone: Its specificity is unknown.

The entire patient cohort was treatment-naive prior to thyroid surgery. The specimen was blood. This sequence originates from a female donor with papillary thyroid cancer or a benign thyroid nodule (not recorded which). Some clones in this sample may be carry-over from other donors' samples. The V call is TRBV4-1, the J call TRBJ2-7; 7 bases are shared with TRBD1. The CDR3 nucleotides read TGCGCCAGCAGCCAATTAGGGGGCAGGCGATCCTACGAGCAGTACTTC. Residues: CASSQLGGRRSYEQYF.